This T cell receptor (beta chain) stems from a study of early T cells in non-severe SARS-CoV-2 infection. Study-level background: Sequencing used unsorted whole-blood bulk RNA, so chains lack pairing.

Researchers attached unique molecular identifiers to individual cDNA molecules. TCRdb recomputed calls from the 5' RACE reads with MiXCR, one row per CDR3 protein. The profile shows 90,000 or so distinct CDR3 sequences, about 16% of them singletons. Comments on this clonotype: What it binds is unknown.

Findings and caveats of the study: VDJdb-based matching was biased toward anti-spike CD8 responses and missed private and CD4 specificities.

Germline lookup yields CDR1 SGHVS and CDR2 FQNEAQ. J was trimmed by 7 bases and V by 7 bases; bases with no gene match: 13. The CDR3 is 16 amino acids. Source material: whole blood. The V call is TRBV7-8, the J call TRBJ2-7; 13 bases agree with TRBD2. The receptor's source is an adult who was a healthcare worker with PCR-confirmed SARS-CoV-2 infection or an uninfected control (not recorded which). DNA for the CDR3: TGTGCCAGCACACACAAGGGACTAGCGGGATCGGGTGAGCAGTACTTC. Its protein is CASTHKGLAGSGEQYF.